The next 26 T cell receptor beta chains were all read from a single sample in a study of T cell changes during pregnancy in multiple sclerosis. Produced via immunoSEQ multiplex PCR; TCRdb's table is partial and in-frame only. The repertoire holds 40,000 to 65,000 clones, with over 80% as singletons. The specimen comprised CD4+ T cells from peripheral blood mononuclear cells, sampled in the third trimester of pregnancy. Every receptor here comes from a female donor with multiple sclerosis, enrolled in a pregnancy study.

This chain joins TRBV30 and TRBJ1-6; no reliable D call. The V end was cut by 0 bases, the J end by 16 bases, with 13 bases between. The germline gives CDR1 GTSNPN, CDR2 SVGIG (reference sequence). The CDR3 covers 12 residues. DNA for the CDR3: TGTGCCTGGAGTGTTCTTGGCAGGTCGCTCCACTTT. This sequence encodes CAWSVLGRSLHF.

The chain uses TRBV6-5 and TRBJ1-3; 7 bases are a match to TRBD1. Germline V CDR1 and CDR2: MNHEY, SVGAGI. V was clipped by 6 bases and J by 0 bases; unmatched bases: 5. The CDR3 runs 15 residues. The CDR3 nucleotides read TGTGCCAGCAGAGGGACAGCTACCTCTGGAAACACCATATATTTT. Protein product: CASRGTATSGNTIYF.

This chain links TRBV2 with TRBJ2-7; D may be TRBD1 (6 bases). Germline CDR1 and CDR2: SNHLY and FYNNEI. This CDR3 is 14 amino acids long. Between the trimmed V and J ends, which lost 7 bases and 0 bases, there was a span of 13 bases. The chain's CDR3 is CASIPDRASYEQYF. For the CDR3, the DNA is TGTGCCAGCATCCCGGACAGAGCCTCCTACGAGCAGTACTTC.

V usage is TRBV2 and J usage is TRBJ1-5, with 10 nucleotides matching TRBD1. Trimming removed 4 bases from V and 0 bases from J; junction bases left unmatched: 12. The germline CDR1 and CDR2 sequences are SNHLY and FYNNEI. The CDR3 is 19 amino acids. The CDR3 reads CASSGIGTGDFYSNQPQHF. The CDR3 DNA reads as TGTGCCAGCAGTGGCATTGGGACAGGGGATTTCTATAGCAATCAGCCCCAGCATTTT.

The rearrangement links TRBV5-4 to TRBJ1-2; no clear D. The CDR3 is 16 residues long. CDR1 SGHNT and CDR2 YYREEE come from the germline V gene (reference sequence). V shed 1 base and J shed 7 bases, with 20 bases lying between them. CDR3 residues: CASSLLQYRFEGGYTF. DNA of the CDR3: TGTGCCAGCAGCTTGTTACAGTACCGCTTTGAAGGTGGCTACACCTTC.

The chain is built from TRBV19 and TRBJ1-1; 7 bases are a match to TRBD1. Germline loops: CDR1 LNHDA, CDR2 SQIVND (reference sequence). The CDR3 has 16 residues. V was clipped by 5 bases and J by 0 bases; unmatched bases: 9. The CDR3 reads CASSDRVGNLNTEAFF. The CDR3 DNA follows: TGTGCCAGTAGTGACAGGGTAGGGAATTTGAACACTGAAGCTTTCTTT.

V is TRBV6-5 and J is TRBJ1-1; no clear D gene. V was trimmed by 0 bases and J by 3 bases, leaving 11 bases between them. Germline V gene sequence: CDR1 MNHEY, CDR2 SVGAGI. The CDR3 loop spans 15 amino acids. CDR3 coding DNA: TGTGCCAGCAGTTACTCGGAGTATGGCGACACTGAAGCTTTCTTT. Its protein product is CASSYSEYGDTEAFF.

The chain uses TRBV27 and TRBJ2-2; tentative D call: TRBD1 (5 bases). Germline V CDR1 and CDR2: MNHEY, SMNVEV (reference sequence). Trimming shortened V by 4 bases and J by 1 base, and 16 bases separated the two germline ends. The CDR3 is 17 residues long. CDR3 nucleotide sequence: TGTGCCAGCAGTTCACCAGCGACAGCCTTGAACACCGGGGAGCTGTTTTTT. This translates into CASSSPATALNTGELFF.

The CDR3 DNA sequence: TGTGCCAGCAGCTTGGGAGGGGGGGGGAACACCGGGGAGCTGTTTTTT. Translating gives CASSLGGGGNTGELFF. The chain uses TRBV5-4 and TRBJ2-2; D may be TRBD2 (7 bases). CDR1 and CDR2 from the germline V gene are SGHNT and YYREEE (reference sequence). Trimming removed 0 bases at V and 1 base at J, with 10 bases between. The CDR3 contains 16 residues.

This chain links TRBV18 with TRBJ2-6, with 8 bases aligning to TRBD1. The germline V gene encodes CDR1 KGHSH and CDR2 LQKENI. V shed 5 bases and J 2 bases; nucleotides not matched to a gene: 11. The CDR3 totals 18 residues. The CDR3 loop is CASSSPGQEFAGANVLTF. CDR3 nucleotides: TGTGCCAGCTCATCCCCGGGACAGGAATTCGCTGGGGCCAACGTCCTGACTTTC.

The rearrangement joins TRBV30 to TRBJ1-1; 7 bases fit TRBD1. This CDR3 region has 13 residues. Germline loops: CDR1 GTSNPN, CDR2 SVGIG (reference sequence). V was clipped by 0 bases and J by 8 bases; unmatched bases: 6. The CDR3 DNA follows: TGTGCCTGGAGTGTAGAGGGGGCGAGAGAAGCTTTCTTT. It yields the protein CAWSVEGAREAFF.

The J gene is TRBJ2-7, the V gene TRBV11-2; D uncertain. V dropped 4 bases and J dropped 5 bases, with 9 bases sitting between them. The CDR3 is made up of 12 amino acids. Germline CDR1 reads SGHAT; CDR2 reads FQNNGV. CDR3 protein: CASSSVFNEQYF. As DNA, the CDR3 is TGTGCCAGCAGCTCCGTCTTTAACGAGCAGTACTTC.

The gene calls are TRBV6-1 and TRBJ2-6, with TRBD2 matching over 8 bases. Germline V gene data show CDR1 as MNHNS and CDR2 as SASEGT. The CDR3 length is 18 residues. V lost 0 bases to trimming and J lost 4 bases; unmatched junction nucleotides: 8. The DNA for the CDR3 is TGTGCCAGCAGTGAAGCGAGCGGGGGTACCACCGGGGCCAACGTCCTGACTTTC. Its protein is CASSEASGGTTGANVLTF.

The V call is TRBV7-2, the J call TRBJ2-3; D remains unclear. The CDR3 consists of 14 residues. The germline V and J ends were trimmed by 1 base and 1 base, with 6 bases remaining between them. From germline, CDR1 is SGHTA and CDR2 FQGNSA. The DNA for the CDR3 is TGTGCCAGCAGCTTAGAGTCGGGCACAGATACGCAGTATTTT. Its translation is CASSLESGTDTQYF.

The CDR3 DNA reads as TGTGCCATCAGTGAGGGCAGGGGGCTATATGGCTACACCTTC. Its protein is CAISEGRGLYGYTF. The chain recombines TRBV10-3 with TRBJ1-2; TRBD1 agrees at 8 bases. The V gene end was trimmed by 2 bases and the J gene end by 5 bases; junction bases not matched to a gene: 4. This CDR3 spans 14 amino acids. From germline, CDR1 is ENHRY and CDR2 SYGVKD.

The gene calls are TRBV28 and TRBJ2-7; D may be TRBD2 (5 bases). Trimming took 8 bases from V and 4 from J, leaving 15 bases between them. The CDR3 has 13 residues. Germline CDR1 and CDR2: MDHEN and SYDVKM. This CDR3 is CASLEVGEYEQYF. CDR3 DNA: TGTGCCAGCCTGGAGGTGGGAGAATACGAGCAGTACTTC.

The CDR3 protein is CASSLDRGSYEQYF. DNA for the CDR3: TGTGCCAGCAGCTTGGACAGGGGTTCCTACGAGCAGTACTTC. The rearrangement joins TRBV7-2 to TRBJ2-7; TRBD1 agrees at 9 bases. Unmatched junction bases numbered 1, after V lost 3 bases and J lost 1 base. The V gene's germline CDR1 is SGHTA and CDR2 FQGNSA. The CDR3 covers 14 residues. Full variable domain (missing parts from reference TRBV7-2 and TRBJ2-7): GAGVSQSPSNKVTEKGKDVELRCDPISGHTALYWYRQSLGQGLEFLIYFQGNSAPDKSGLPSDRFSAERTGGSVSTLTIQRTQQEDSAVYLCASSLDRGSYEQYFGPGTRLTVT.

The V gene is TRBV5-1, the J gene TRBJ1-5, with D possibly matching TRBD1 (6 bases). The CDR3 is 15 amino acids. CDR1 is SGHRS and CDR2 is YFSETQ in the germline V gene. V lost 2 bases and J lost 3, with 12 bases in between. The DNA of the CDR3 is TGCGCCAGCAGCTTAGGGGGGGAGGACAATCAGCCCCAGCATTTT. This sequence encodes CASSLGGEDNQPQHF.

The chain recombines TRBV6-5 with TRBJ1-3, with D perhaps TRBD1 (5 bases). The ends were cut back, 3 bases at V and 2 bases at J, with 14 bases in the middle. The CDR3 length is 16 residues. The germline gives CDR1 MNHEY, CDR2 SVGAGI. The CDR3: CASSYLSAGPGNTIYF. For the CDR3, the DNA is TGTGCCAGCAGTTATTTATCCGCAGGGCCTGGAAACACCATATATTTT.

This clone was counted between two and nine times. V usage is TRBV4-2 and J usage is TRBJ2-7; 12 positions match TRBD1. V dropped 4 bases and J dropped 7; count of bases not matched to a gene: 5. The CDR3 has 14 residues. CDR1 LGHNA and CDR2 YNFKEQ come from the germline V gene. CDR3 residues: CASSRDRGRQEQYF. DNA for the CDR3: TGTGCCAGCAGCCGGGACAGGGGGCGTCAGGAGCAGTACTTC.

The chain links TRBV27 to TRBJ2-7, with 12 positions matching TRBD1. J lost 6 bases, V lost 2 bases, and 11 bases had no gene match. Looked up from germline, CDR1 is MNHEY and CDR2 is SMNVEV (reference sequence). The CDR3 spans 17 residues. The CDR3 is CASSLVTSGTGGVEQYF. The CDR3 coding sequence is TGTGCCAGCAGTTTAGTGACCTCCGGGACAGGGGGCGTCGAGCAGTACTTC.

J is TRBJ2-7 and V is TRBV11-2; the D gene is possibly TRBD2 (5 bases). The CDR3 spans 14 residues. Between the trimmed V and J ends, which lost 1 base and 6 bases, there was a span of 13 bases. The V gene's germline CDR1 is SGHAT and CDR2 FQNNGV. CDR3 residues: CASSLVERTPEQYF. The CDR3 region has the DNA TGTGCCAGCAGCTTAGTCGAAAGGACTCCCGAGCAGTACTTC.

J is TRBJ2-3 and V is TRBV29-1; tentative D call: TRBD1 (6 bases). The germline V gene has CDR1 SQVTM and CDR2 ANQGSEA. The CDR3 covers 12 residues. The V end was cut by 6 bases, the J end by 5 bases, with 12 bases between. The CDR3 coding sequence is TGCAGCGTCTCAGGGGAAGGAGATACGCAGTATTTT. It is translated as CSVSGEGDTQYF.

Only a few counts were recorded for this clone. The genes are TRBV27 and TRBJ1-1, with D possibly matching TRBD1 (5 bases). Trimming stripped 0 bases from V and 5 bases from J, with 10 bases between. The V gene's germline CDR1 is MNHEY and CDR2 SMNVEV (reference sequence). This CDR3 has 14 amino acids. The CDR3 protein is CASSLSAGRTEAFF. CDR3 sequence (DNA): TGTGCCAGCAGTTTATCGGCAGGGAGGACTGAAGCTTTCTTT.

The CDR3 bases are TGTGCCAGCAGCTTAGCAGGGGTTAATGAAAAACTGTTTTTT. Amino acid sequence: CASSLAGVNEKLFF. The chain carries TRBV7-9 and TRBJ1-4; possible D gene TRBD1, 5 bases. Germline values: CDR1 SEHNR, CDR2 FQNEAQ (reference sequence). CDR3 size: 14 residues. V was shortened by 0 bases and J by 4 bases, with 6 bases between the two germline ends.

The chain combines TRBV5-4 with TRBJ2-3; 10 bases agree with TRBD2. This CDR3 is 16 amino acids long. The V gene's germline CDR1 is SGHNT and CDR2 YYREEE (reference sequence). Losses at the gene ends were 1 base for V and 6 bases for J; bases not matched to a gene: 8. CDR3 sequence (DNA): TGTGCCAGCAGCTTGTGGCTAGCGGGGGCGCGGGATACGCAGTATTTT. Protein sequence: CASSLWLAGARDTQYF. The full variable domain, its missing parts supplied by reference TRBV5-4 and TRBJ2-3, is ETGVTQSPTHLIKTRGQQVTLRCSSQSGHNTVSWYQQALGQGPQFIFQYYREEENGRGNFPPRFSGLQFPNYSSELNVNALELDDSALYLCASSLWLAGARDTQYFGPGTRLTVL.